The 15 T cell receptor beta chains below come from one sample, sequenced in a study of cytomegalovirus exposure and HLA in healthy donors. Vbeta (60) and Jbeta (13) primers were used in the PCR. TCRdb's table, derived via immunoSEQ multiplex PCR, lists solely in-frame clones and lacks some. The table has about 140,000 clones, 75% to 90% seen once. Sequenced: PBMCs. The receptors here all came from a female donor in good health and CMV-seronegative.

V gene TRBV28 combines with J gene TRBJ2-3; D may be TRBD1 (6 bases). Trimming pared 4 bases from V and 2 bases from J, leaving 16 bases between. The V gene's germline CDR1 is MDHEN and CDR2 SYDVKM. The CDR3 is made up of 16 amino acids. CDR3 residues: CASSSQGWGHTDTQYF. The CDR3 DNA follows: TGTGCCAGCAGTTCCCAGGGGTGGGGGCACACAGATACGCAGTATTTT.

The V gene is TRBV27, the J gene TRBJ1-2, with TRBD1 identical over 11 bases. With 8 bases clipped from V and 2 bases from J, the junction kept 10 bases outside the gene matches. The CDR3 consists of 16 residues. Germline V gene sequence: CDR1 MNHEY, CDR2 SMNVEV (reference sequence). For the CDR3, the DNA is TGTGCCAGCTCCAGGACAGGGGGCCCGAGAAACTATGGCTACACCTTC. The encoded protein is CASSRTGGPRNYGYTF.

The chain links TRBV28 to TRBJ1-5; no clear D. From germline, CDR1 is MDHEN and CDR2 SYDVKM. Trimming took 6 bases from V and 5 from J, leaving 5 bases between them. The CDR3 contains 11 residues. The CDR3 region is CASSEYQPQHF. The CDR3, as DNA: TGTGCCAGCAGCGAGTATCAGCCCCAGCATTTT.

V gene TRBV5-1 combines with J gene TRBJ2-3; 8 bases align to TRBD2. Germline CDR1 SGHRS, CDR2 YFSETQ. With V trimmed by 0 bases and J by 5 bases, 8 bases remained unmatched. The CDR3 is 16 amino acids. The chain's CDR3 is CASSLGAGVGEDTQYF. The CDR3 DNA reads as TGCGCCAGCAGCTTGGGAGCGGGAGTGGGGGAAGATACGCAGTATTTT.

The V and J genes are TRBV5-1 and TRBJ1-3; 8 bases align to TRBD1. The CDR3 covers 14 residues. J gave up 4 bases and V 4 bases, and 4 bases lay outside the gene matches. Per the germline V gene, CDR1 is SGHRS and CDR2 is YFSETQ. CDR3 DNA: TGCGCCAGCAGCGCCGGGACAGGAGGAAACACCATATATTTT. Protein: CASSAGTGGNTIYF.

CDR3 DNA sequence: TGTGCCAGCAGCCGCCCAACAGGGATGAACTACGAGCAGTACTTC. It specifies CASSRPTGMNYEQYF. The chain is built from TRBV2 and TRBJ2-7; TRBD1 might be the D (6 bases). The CDR3 has 15 amino acids. Germline V gives CDR1 SNHLY, CDR2 FYNNEI. V lost 6 bases, J lost 3 bases, and 18 bases lay in between.

The table lists this clone with a count of one. CDR3 sequence: CASSALSGTNEKLFF. CDR3 in DNA: TGTGCCAGCAGCGCCCTCTCAGGGACTAATGAAAAACTGTTTTTT. This chain links TRBV2 with TRBJ1-4; weak D call: TRBD1 (5 bases). Germline CDR1 SNHLY, CDR2 FYNNEI. Trimming left V 6 bases short and J 2 bases short, with 13 bases between. This CDR3 has 15 amino acids.

The count of this clone is one. V gene TRBV30 combines with J gene TRBJ2-6; 8 bases are shared with TRBD1. The CDR3 contains 17 residues. From germline, CDR1 is GTSNPN and CDR2 SVGIG (reference sequence). The V and J ends lost 5 bases and 4 bases, in that order; junction bases with no gene match: 13. For the CDR3, the DNA is TGTGCCTGGGCCCAACGACAGGGGTTGGAAGGGGCCAACGTCCTGACTTTC. It yields the protein CAWAQRQGLEGANVLTF.

The chain has TRBV7-2 and TRBJ1-6; D call uncertain. Germline lookup yields CDR1 SGHTA and CDR2 FQGNSA. The V and J ends lost 2 bases and 3 bases respectively, with 11 bases between them. This CDR3 region has 16 residues. Here the CDR3 reads CASSLSSGYYNSPLHF. The CDR3 region has the DNA TGTGCCAGCAGCTTAAGCTCGGGGTACTATAATTCACCCCTCCACTTT.

The rearrangement links TRBV28 to TRBJ1-1; D is unresolved. V was cut by 2 bases and J by 6 bases, with 16 bases left in between. CDR3 length equals 15 residues. Germline V gives CDR1 MDHEN, CDR2 SYDVKM. CDR3 protein: CASSLPGPKRAEAFF. CDR3 in DNA: TGTGCCAGCAGTTTACCCGGCCCAAAGCGCGCTGAAGCTTTCTTT.

The J gene is TRBJ2-4, the V gene TRBV6-6, with 7 bases identical to TRBD1. The CDR3 loop spans 15 amino acids. J gave up 3 bases and V 3 bases, and 5 bases lay outside the gene matches. Germline V gene data show CDR1 as MNHNY and CDR2 as SVGAGI (reference sequence). The CDR3 DNA reads TGTGCCAGCAGTTATACCTGGACAGGCAAAAACATTCAGTACTTC. Translating it yields CASSYTWTGKNIQYF.

The chain links TRBV28 to TRBJ2-2; 9 bases agree with TRBD2. The CDR3 has 16 amino acids. Trimming at V came to 4 bases and at J to 6 bases, leaving 9 bases not matched to a gene. In germline, CDR1 is MDHEN, CDR2 SYDVKM. CDR3 residues: CASSYSSGNSAGELFF. The CDR3, as DNA: TGTGCCAGCAGTTACTCTAGCGGGAATTCAGCCGGGGAGCTGTTTTTT.

The chain employs TRBV10-2 and TRBJ2-7, with a weak D call TRBD1 (6 bases). The CDR3 extends over 14 amino acids. Germline values: CDR1 WSHSY, CDR2 SAAADI. V lost 7 bases to trimming and J lost 2 bases, with 15 bases between them. The CDR3 protein is CASNPRQETYEQYF. DNA of the CDR3: TGCGCCAGCAACCCCCGACAGGAAACCTACGAGCAGTACTTC.

The chain has TRBV27 and TRBJ2-3, with D hard to call. The CDR3 runs to 15 residues. V shed 7 bases and J shed 1 base, with 15 bases lying between them. Germline values: CDR1 MNHEY, CDR2 SMNVEV (reference sequence). The CDR3 region is CASMPRGAGTDTQYF. CDR3 sequence (DNA): TGTGCCAGCATGCCACGCGGCGCTGGCACAGATACGCAGTATTTT.

The chain recombines TRBV30 with TRBJ1-1; 12 bases fit TRBD1. Germline V gene lookup returns CDR1 GTSNPN and CDR2 SVGIG (reference sequence). J gave up 4 bases and V 3 bases, and 3 bases lay outside the gene matches. The CDR3 length is 14 residues. In nucleotides, the CDR3 is TGTGCCTGGAGCGAGGGACAGGGGGCCACTGAAGCTTTCTTT. It yields the protein CAWSEGQGATEAFF.